The 21 T cell receptor beta chains presented below share a single source sample, sequenced in a study of blood T cells in healthy people across ages. Using a J-beta primer mix together with a sample-barcoded 5' primer, a second PCR was run for roughly 7 to 11 cycles. TCRdb reprocessed the 5' RACE reads with MiXCR, giving one entry per CDR3 protein. The sample lists about 930,000 distinct CDR3 sequences; under 35% were seen once. These same data were also listed under a study on T cells of mothers and their children.

Sequenced sample: blood. The receptor source for this set is a woman in her 40s in good health.

This clonotype was observed many times. The chain joins TRBV7-2 to TRBJ2-7; TRBD2 matches at 14 bases. The CDR3 loop spans 17 amino acids. CDR1 SGHTA and CDR2 FQGNSA come from the germline V gene. V lost 4 bases to trimming and J lost 3 bases; unmatched junction nucleotides: 8. CDR3 in amino acids: CASSSPGTSGGSYEQYF. The CDR3 bases are TGTGCCAGCAGCTCACCCGGGACTAGCGGGGGAAGCTACGAGCAGTACTTC.

The chain uses TRBV9 and TRBJ2-5, with 15 nucleotides matching TRBD2. Germline V gene data show CDR1 as SGDLS and CDR2 as YYNGEE. This CDR3 has 19 amino acids. The V segment lost 3 bases and the J segment 11 bases; nucleotides outside the gene matches: 20. The DNA of the CDR3 is TGTGCCAGCAGCGAGCCCGTAGGGACTAGCGGGGGGCCAGGGAATGAGCAGTACTTC. This gives the protein CASSEPVGTSGGPGNEQYF. Complete variable domain (other parts from reference TRBV9 and TRBJ2-5): DSGVTQTPKHLITATGQRVTLRCSPRSGDLSVYWYQQSLDQGLQFLIQYYNGEERAKGNILERFSAQQFPDLHSELNLSSLELGDSALYFCASSEPVGTSGGPGNEQYFGPGTRLLVL.

V usage is TRBV7-2 and J usage is TRBJ2-3; maybe TRBD2 (7 bases). CDR1 SGHTA and CDR2 FQGNSA come from the germline V gene. The CDR3 length is 17 residues. Trimming left V 6 bases short and J 0 bases short, with 19 bases between. The CDR3 spells CASSLANGGPSTDTQYF. CDR3 nucleotide sequence: TGTGCCAGCAGTCTGGCTAACGGGGGGCCTAGCACAGATACGCAGTATTTT.

This clonotype occurred a few times. The V gene is TRBV7-9, the J gene TRBJ2-5, with TRBD2 matching over 7 bases. CDR1 is SEHNR, CDR2 FQNEAQ, per germline (reference sequence). CDR3 length: 14 amino acids. V lost 5 bases to trimming and J lost 5 bases; unmatched junction nucleotides: 8. This CDR3 reads CASSLLGGVETQYF. The CDR3 nucleotides are TGTGCCAGCAGCCTTCTTGGGGGGGTGGAGACCCAGTACTTC.

This sequence joins TRBV4-2 and TRBJ2-5; the D is unclear. Trimming removed 1 base at V and 13 bases at J, with 16 bases between. The CDR3 spans 13 residues. The germline V gene encodes CDR1 LGHNA and CDR2 YNFKEQ. CDR3 coding DNA: TGTGCCAGCAGCCAAGTTGGGATTTACGAGCGGTACTTC. Translating gives CASSQVGIYERYF.

The chain recombines TRBV28 with TRBJ2-5; 7 bases match TRBD2. The ends lost 3 bases at V and 5 bases at J; junction bases unmatched: 9. Germline V gene data show CDR1 as MDHEN and CDR2 as SYDVKM. The CDR3 has 15 amino acids. CDR3 sequence reads: CASSFGGTAGETQYF. The DNA for the CDR3 is TGTGCCAGCAGTTTCGGGGGGACTGCCGGGGAGACCCAGTACTTC. Full variable domain (missing parts from reference TRBV28 and TRBJ2-5): DVKVTQSSRYLVKRTGEKVFLECVQDMDHENMFWYRQDPGLGLRLIYFSYDVKMKEKGDIPEGYSVSREKKERFSLILESASTNQTSMYLCASSFGGTAGETQYFGPGTRLLVL.

The chain joins TRBV10-3 to TRBJ2-5; TRBD2 agrees at 7 bases. The V gene end was trimmed by 3 bases and the J gene end by 2 bases; junction bases not matched to a gene: 6. Germline V gene sequence: CDR1 ENHRY, CDR2 SYGVKD. The CDR3 has 15 amino acids. CDR3 region: CAISDSGLLQETQYF. Written as DNA, the CDR3 is TGTGCCATCAGTGACTCGGGACTACTACAAGAGACCCAGTACTTC.

This chain connects TRBV5-1 to TRBJ2-1; the D gene is possibly TRBD2 (6 bases). V shed 4 bases and J shed 8 bases, with 19 bases lying between them. The CDR3 extends over 15 amino acids. From germline, CDR1 is SGHRS and CDR2 YFSETQ. CDR3 in DNA: TGCGCCAGCAGCAGGACCGGGACTGAATACGATGAGCAGTTCTTC. Translation gives CASSRTGTEYDEQFF.

The chain is built from TRBV7-3 and TRBJ2-5; 8 bases agree with TRBD2. CDR1 and CDR2 (germline): SGHTA, FQGTGA. V lost 3 bases to trimming and J lost 1 base; unmatched junction nucleotides: 4. The CDR3 is 15 residues long. The chain's CDR3 is CASSFGRGGQETQYF. Here the CDR3 DNA reads TGTGCCAGCAGCTTTGGACGGGGGGGCCAAGAGACCCAGTACTTC.

The J gene is TRBJ2-7, the V gene TRBV7-2; D remains unclear. Per the germline V gene, CDR1 is SGHTA and CDR2 is FQGNSA. V was shortened by 5 bases and J by 6 bases, with 11 bases between the two germline ends. The length of the CDR3 is 12 residues. CDR3 loop: CASSRPGAEQYF. The CDR3 DNA is TGTGCCAGCAGCCGTCCCGGAGCCGAGCAGTACTTC.

This rearrangement joins TRBV7-9 to TRBJ2-3, with D possibly TRBD1 on 6 matching bases. Germline loops: CDR1 SEHNR, CDR2 FQNEAQ (reference sequence). V lost 1 base and J 0 bases, leaving 14 bases between the germline ends. This CDR3 spans 17 amino acids. The CDR3 reads CASSLGGMDRSTDTQYF. The CDR3 DNA sequence: TGTGCCAGCAGCTTAGGGGGAATGGACAGAAGCACAGATACGCAGTATTTT.

The chain has TRBV10-3 and TRBJ1-6, with D unresolved. V lost 7 bases and J 7 bases, leaving 11 bases between the germline ends. Germline CDR1 is ENHRY and CDR2 is SYGVKD. CDR3 length: 13 residues. CDR3 sequence reads: CAITADVNSPLHF. The DNA for the CDR3 is TGTGCCATCACCGCGGATGTGAATTCACCCCTCCACTTT.

The chain recombines TRBV7-6 with TRBJ2-3, with 13 bases identical to TRBD2. The CDR3 spans 20 residues. V gave up 5 bases and J gave up 2 bases; unmatched junction bases: 16. Germline V lookup: CDR1 SGHVS, CDR2 FNYEAQ. For the CDR3, the DNA is TGTGCCAGCAGCCATTTGACTAGCGGGGGGCTCTCGCCATACACAGATACGCAGTATTTT. As protein: CASSHLTSGGLSPYTDTQYF.

This clonotype was counted at least ten times. The chain links TRBV6-2 or TRBV6-3 to TRBJ2-7, with unresolved D. The CDR3 totals 12 residues. Trimming removed 6 bases from V and 4 bases from J, with 10 bases in between. CDR1 is MNHEY, CDR2 SVGEGT, per germline. CDR3 in amino acids: CASSGFVYEQYF. CDR3 coding DNA: TGTGCCAGCAGCGGGTTTGTATACGAGCAGTACTTC.

This sequence joins TRBV28 and TRBJ2-3, with TRBD1 matching over 9 bases. The CDR3 runs to 17 residues. CDR1 and CDR2 (germline): MDHEN, SYDVKM. Germline trimming cut 1 base from V and 2 bases from J; bases unmatched to any gene: 7. CDR3 residues: CASSLYRDRESTDTQYF. The CDR3 bases are TGTGCCAGCAGTTTATACAGGGACAGGGAATCCACAGATACGCAGTATTTT.

Of note for this clonotype: This sequence may be a read error, since a much larger clone differs from it by one base. The chain carries TRBV4-3 and TRBJ2-1; perhaps TRBD1 as D (6 bases). The CDR3 spans 15 residues. V was shortened by 0 bases and J by 13 bases, with 19 bases between the two germline ends. Germline V gene sequence: CDR1 LGHNA, CDR2 YSLEER. CDR3 coding DNA: TGCGCCAGCAGCCAAGACCAAGGACAGAAAGAGACCCAGTTCTTC. Its translation: CASSQDQGQKETQFF.

A single count supports this clonotype. The gene calls are TRBV2 and TRBJ2-7, with 9 positions matching TRBD1. V dropped 6 bases and J dropped 3; count of bases not matched to a gene: 6. Germline CDR1 and CDR2: SNHLY and FYNNEI. CDR3 size: 14 residues. The CDR3, as DNA: TGTGCCAGCAGACTCCGGGACAGGGTCTACGAGCAGTACTTC. Encoded protein: CASRLRDRVYEQYF.

This clonotype was observed once. A much larger clone lies one base from this, so it may be a read error. The chain recombines TRBV15 with TRBJ2-1; tentative D call: TRBD2 (5 bases). Germline V gene lookup returns CDR1 LNHNV and CDR2 YYDKDF (reference sequence). The CDR3 has 14 amino acids. The ends were cut back, 5 bases at V and 10 bases at J, with 18 bases in the middle. CDR3 bases: TGTGCCACCAGCCCGTTTAGTCTAGCCTACGAGCAGTTCTTC. Translation gives CATSPFSLAYEQFF. The complete variable domain, with remaining parts taken from reference TRBV15 and TRBJ2-1, reads DAMVIQNPRYQVTQFGKPVTLSCSQTLNHNVMYWYQQKSSQAPKLLFHYYDKDFNNEADTPDNFQSRRPNTSFCFLDIRSPGLGDTAMYLCATSPFSLAYEQFFGPGTRLTVL.

The chain has TRBV5-1 and TRBJ2-7, with 11 bases fitting TRBD2. V gave up 3 bases and J gave up 0 bases; unmatched junction bases: 5. Per the germline V gene, CDR1 is SGHRS and CDR2 is YFSETQ. The CDR3 extends over 16 amino acids. Here the CDR3 DNA reads TGCGCCAGCAGCTCGGCGACTAGCGGGGCCTCCTACGAGCAGTACTTC. Its translation is CASSSATSGASYEQYF.

A few counts support this clonotype. The chain uses TRBV28 and TRBJ1-2; D might be TRBD1 (5 bases). The CDR3 has 13 amino acids. Per the germline V gene, CDR1 is MDHEN and CDR2 is SYDVKM. Trimming shortened V by 0 bases and J by 10 bases, and 12 bases separated the two germline ends. CDR3 DNA sequence: TGTGCCAGCAGTTTATGGGGGCAGGCGGTCTACACCTTC. Its translation is CASSLWGQAVYTF.

Note on this clonotype: This may be a read error: a much more frequent sequence differs by one nucleotide. CDR3 residues: CASTSSTGDFNEKPFF. The CDR3 DNA sequence: TGTGCCAGCACCTCATCAACAGGGGATTTTAATGAAAAACCGTTTTTT. The chain employs TRBV12-3 or TRBV12-4 and TRBJ1-4, with TRBD1 identical over 7 bases. The length of the CDR3 is 16 residues.